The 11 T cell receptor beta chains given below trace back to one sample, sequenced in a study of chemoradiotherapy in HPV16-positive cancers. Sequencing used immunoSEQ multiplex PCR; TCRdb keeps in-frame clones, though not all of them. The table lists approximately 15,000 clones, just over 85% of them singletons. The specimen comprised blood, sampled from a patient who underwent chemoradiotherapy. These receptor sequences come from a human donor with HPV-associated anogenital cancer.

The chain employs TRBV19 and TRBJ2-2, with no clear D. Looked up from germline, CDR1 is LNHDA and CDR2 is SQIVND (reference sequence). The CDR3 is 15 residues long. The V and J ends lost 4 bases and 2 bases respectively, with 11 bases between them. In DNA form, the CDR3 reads TGTGCCAGTAGTAGGAGACTGGGAAACACCGGGGAGCTGTTTTTT. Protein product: CASSRRLGNTGELFF.

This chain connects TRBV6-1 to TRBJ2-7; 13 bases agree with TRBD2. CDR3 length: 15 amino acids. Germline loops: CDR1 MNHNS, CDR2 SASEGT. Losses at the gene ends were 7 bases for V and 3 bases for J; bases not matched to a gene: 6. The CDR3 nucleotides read TGTGCCAGCACTCGAGGGACTAGCGGGGTCTACGAGCAGTACTTC. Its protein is CASTRGTSGVYEQYF.

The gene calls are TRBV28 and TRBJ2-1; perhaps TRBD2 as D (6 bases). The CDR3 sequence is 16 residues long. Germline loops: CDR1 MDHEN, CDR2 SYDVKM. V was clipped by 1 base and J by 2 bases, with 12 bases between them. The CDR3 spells CASSLYAGRTYNEQFF. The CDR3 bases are TGTGCCAGCAGTTTATACGCAGGGAGGACCTACAATGAGCAGTTCTTC.

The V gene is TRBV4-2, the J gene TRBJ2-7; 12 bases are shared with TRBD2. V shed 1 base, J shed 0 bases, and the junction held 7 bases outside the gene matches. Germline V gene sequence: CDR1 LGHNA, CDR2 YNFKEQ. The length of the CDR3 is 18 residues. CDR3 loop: CASSQATSGRTTSYEQYF. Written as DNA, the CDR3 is TGTGCCAGCAGCCAAGCCACTAGCGGGAGGACCACCTCCTACGAGCAGTACTTC.

The CDR3, as DNA: TGCGCCAGCGGAAGGGACAGGGGGCGCTTAGAGACCCAGTACTTC. It encodes CASGRDRGRLETQYF. The chain carries TRBV5-1 and TRBJ2-5; 12 bases match TRBD1. The CDR3 totals 15 residues. The V gene end was trimmed by 7 bases and the J gene end by 4 bases; junction bases not matched to a gene: 8. The germline gives CDR1 SGHRS, CDR2 YFSETQ.

In DNA, the CDR3 is TGTGCCAGCAGTGACGAACGGGGCACTGAAGCTTTCTTT. Protein: CASSDERGTEAFF. J is TRBJ1-1 and V is TRBV6-4, with unresolved D. V was shortened by 2 bases and J by 4 bases, with 8 bases between the two germline ends. The CDR3 extends over 13 amino acids. Germline CDR1 reads MRHNA; CDR2 reads SNTAGT.

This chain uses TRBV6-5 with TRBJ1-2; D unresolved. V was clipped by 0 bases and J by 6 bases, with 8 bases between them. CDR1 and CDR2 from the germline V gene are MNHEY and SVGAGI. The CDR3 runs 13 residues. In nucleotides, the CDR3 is TGTGCCAGCAGTTACTCGACCCGGGATGGCTACACCTTC. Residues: CASSYSTRDGYTF.

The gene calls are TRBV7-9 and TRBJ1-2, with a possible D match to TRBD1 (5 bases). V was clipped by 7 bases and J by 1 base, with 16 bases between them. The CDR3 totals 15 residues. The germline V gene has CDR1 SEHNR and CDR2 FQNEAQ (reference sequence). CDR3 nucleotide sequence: TGTGCCAGCACTGAGGGGACCGACTATAACTATGGCTACACCTTC. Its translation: CASTEGTDYNYGYTF.

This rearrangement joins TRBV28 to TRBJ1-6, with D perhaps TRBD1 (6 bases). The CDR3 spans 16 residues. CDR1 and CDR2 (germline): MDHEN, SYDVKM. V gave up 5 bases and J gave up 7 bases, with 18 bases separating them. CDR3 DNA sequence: TGTGCCAGCAGTCCCCCCTTTGGACAGAGAAATTCACCCCTCCACTTT. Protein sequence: CASSPPFGQRNSPLHF.

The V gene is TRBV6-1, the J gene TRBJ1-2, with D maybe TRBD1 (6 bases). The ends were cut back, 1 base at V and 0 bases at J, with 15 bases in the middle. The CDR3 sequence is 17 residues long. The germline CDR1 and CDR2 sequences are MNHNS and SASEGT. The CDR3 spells CASSEGGGHRANYGYTF. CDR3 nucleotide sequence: TGTGCCAGCAGTGAAGGAGGGGGGCACAGAGCTAACTATGGCTACACCTTC.

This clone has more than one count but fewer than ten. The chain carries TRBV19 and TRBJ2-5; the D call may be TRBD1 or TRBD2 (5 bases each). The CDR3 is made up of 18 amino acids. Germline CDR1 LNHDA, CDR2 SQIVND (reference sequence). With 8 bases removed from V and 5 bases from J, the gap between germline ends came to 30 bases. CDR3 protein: CASSRPPQTELGRETQYF. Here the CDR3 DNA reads TGTGCCAGTTCCCGACCCCCGCAGACAGAACTAGGACGGGAGACCCAGTACTTC. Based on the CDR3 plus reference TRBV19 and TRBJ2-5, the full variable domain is DGGITQSPKYLFRKEGQNVTLSCEQNLNHDAMYWYRQDPGQGLRLIYYSQIVNDFQKGDIAEGYSVSREKKESFPLTVTSAQKNPTAFYLCASSRPPQTELGRETQYFGPGTRLLVL.